These T cell receptor beta chains were read from a single sample in a study of T-cell reconstitution after alpha-beta-depleted transplantation in children. TCRdb redid the calling of the PCR reads with MiXCR, one entry per CDR3 protein. The sample records some 70,000 distinct CDR3 sequences, about 7.3% being singletons. The sequenced sample was PBMCs from the stem cell graft donor, obtained from the stem cell graft. Every receptor here comes from a human donor who donated a stem cell graft to a child with acute lymphoblastic leukemia. The CDR3 runs from the conserved cysteine through the conserved F or W. A D gene is named only where the DNA matches it firmly. Clone size appears in some rows only: once, few, many, or a class for an expanded clone.

>NA|TRBV5-1|TRBJ2-2|many
TGCGCCAGCAGCTTGACCGGGAGTAACACCGGGGAGCTGTTTTTT
CASSLTGSNTGELFF
>NA|TRBV28|TRBJ2-7|many
TGTGCCAGCAGTTTAGGACCTGAGCAGTACTTC
CASSLGPEQYF
>TRBD1|TRBV19|TRBJ1-2|many
TGTGCCAGTAATCGACAGGGGTATGGCTACACCTTC
CASNRQGYGYTF
>NA|TRBV20-1|TRBJ2-7|NA
TGCAGTGCTAGTAAGACAGGAGCCCACGAGCAGTACTTC
CSASKTGAHEQYF
>NA|TRBV25-1|TRBJ1-1|many
TGTGCCAGCAGTGAATCACGGGAAGCTTTCTTT
CASSESREAFF
>TRBD2|TRBV5-1|TRBJ2-7|few
TGCGCCAGCAGCTTGTTGGGACTAGCGGGTACCTACGAGCAGTACTTC
CASSLLGLAGTYEQYF
>NA|TRBV28|TRBJ1-5|many
TGTGCCAGCAGTTTATACGGGCAGCCCCAGCATTTT
CASSLYGQPQHF
>NA|TRBV14|TRBJ1-3|many
TGTGCCAGCAGCTCTGGGCTCCCTACGCACGGAAACACCATATATTTT
CASSSGLPTHGNTIYF
>NA|TRBV12-2|TRBJ2-1|few
TGTGCAAGTCGCTTAGCGGCGACCGCAAATGAGCAGTTCTTC
CASRLAATANEQFF
>TRBD2|TRBV20-1|TRBJ2-7|many
TGCAGTGCTAGAGGGCTAGCGGGGGACTCCTACGAGCAGTACTTC
CSARGLAGDSYEQYF
>NA|TRBV14|TRBJ2-7|many
TGTGCCAGCAGCCAAGTCGGTGGGGTCTCCGAGCAGTACTTC
CASSQVGGVSEQYF
>NA|TRBV20-1|TRBJ1-5|many
TGCAGTGCTAGTTTAGTAGGACAACCGCTTTGGACCCAGCATTTT
CSASLVGQPLWTQHF
>NA|TRBV5-1|TRBJ1-1|many
TGCGCCAGCAGCTTTTATGACCCGGCCACTGAAGCTTTCTTT
CASSFYDPATEAFF
>TRBD1|TRBV6-5|TRBJ1-3|many
TGTGCCAGCAGTTACCCCGCCGGGGACAGAGCTGGAAACACCATATATTTT
CASSYPAGDRAGNTIYF
>NA|TRBV11-2|TRBJ1-2|many
TGTGCCAGCAGCCAACAGGGATCTTACAACTATGGCTACACCTTC
CASSQQGSYNYGYTF
>TRBD1|TRBV29-1|TRBJ2-1|many
TGCAGCGTTGCCCATAGACAGGGGATTAGTGAGCAGTTCTTC
CSVAHRQGISEQFF
>TRBD1|TRBV7-2|TRBJ2-7|many
TGTGCCAGCAGCTTTGGGGACAGGAGGTACGAGCAGTACTTC
CASSFGDRRYEQYF
>NA|TRBV3-1|TRBJ2-6|many
TGTGCCAGCAGCTCAAATGTCCCGGGACATTCCTCTGGGGCCAACGTCCTGACTTTC
CASSSNVPGHSSGANVLTF
>NA|TRBV19|TRBJ2-1|few
TGTGCCAGTAGCACCCCAACCGGCGGCAACAATGAGCAGTTCTTC
CASSTPTGGNNEQFF
>NA|TRBV7-2|TRBJ2-1|many
TGTGCCAGCAGCTTAGGAAGCGGGTACAATGAGCAGTTCTTC
CASSLGSGYNEQFF
>NA|TRBV19|TRBJ1-5|few
TGTGCCAGTAGTAACCCCCGGTCTGATCAGCCCCAGCATTTT
CASSNPRSDQPQHF
>TRBD1|TRBV19|TRBJ2-1|NA
TGTGCCAGCGAACGACAGGACAGGGGCTACAATGAGCAGTTCTTC
CASERQDRGYNEQFF
>TRBD2|TRBV4-2|TRBJ2-7|many
TGTGCCAGCAGCCAAGATCCGGCGGGAGGGGTTCGGGAGCAGTACTTC
CASSQDPAGGVREQYF
>TRBD1|TRBV2|TRBJ1-4|NA
TGTGCCAGCAGTGAATTATGGGAGCAGGGGGCGTCCTATGAAAAACTGTTTTTT
CASSELWEQGASYEKLFF
>NA|TRBV20-1|TRBJ2-1|many
TGCAGTGCTAGAGCCTTAAGAGGAGCCTACAATGAGCAGTTCTTC
CSARALRGAYNEQFF
>NA|TRBV4-2|TRBJ2-5|many
TGTGCCAGCAGCCAAGGACTAAAAGAGACCCAGTACTTC
CASSQGLKETQYF
>NA|TRBV20-1|TRBJ1-1|many
TGCAGTGCTTCCAATTTATTCAAGGGCCAGGGCACTGAAGCTTTCTTT
CSASNLFKGQGTEAFF
>NA|TRBV6-5|TRBJ2-7|many
TGTGCCAGCAGTTACGCGGAGGGCCTCGAGCAGTACTTC
CASSYAEGLEQYF